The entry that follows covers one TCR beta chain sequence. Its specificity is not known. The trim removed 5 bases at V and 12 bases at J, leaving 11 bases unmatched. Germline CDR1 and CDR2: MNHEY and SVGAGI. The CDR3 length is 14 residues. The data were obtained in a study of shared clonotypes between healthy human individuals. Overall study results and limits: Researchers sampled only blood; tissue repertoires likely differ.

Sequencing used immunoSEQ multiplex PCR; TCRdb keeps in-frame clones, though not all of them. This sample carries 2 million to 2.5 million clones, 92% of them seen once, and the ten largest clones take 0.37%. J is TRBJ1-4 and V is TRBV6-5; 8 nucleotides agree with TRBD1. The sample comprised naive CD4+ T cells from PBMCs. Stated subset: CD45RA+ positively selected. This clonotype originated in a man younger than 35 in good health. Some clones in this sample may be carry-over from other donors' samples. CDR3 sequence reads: CASSPTGGRLQLFF. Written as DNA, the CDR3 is TGTGCCAGCAGTCCCACAGGGGGGAGGTTACAACTGTTTTTT.